This entry features one T cell receptor beta chain sequence. Its target is unknown. This sample was included in a study of cytomegalovirus exposure and HLA in healthy donors. Overall study findings and caveats: Presence/absence comparisons presumed near-even sequencing depth among donors. Associated with cytomegalovirus, according to the listing, were some 150 TCR beta chains. For most subjects, TCR beta sequences were reported to predict HLA-A and HLA-B alleles with accuracy.

The PCR used 60 Vbeta and 13 Jbeta primers. Data came from immunoSEQ multiplex PCR; TCRdb stores just in-frame clones and leaves some out. Altogether roughly 51,000 clones are present, approximately 85% being singletons, with the ten largest covering around 2.5%. The germline CDR1 and CDR2 sequences are SGHRS and YFSETQ. Trimming cost V 4 bases and J 1 base, with 14 bases left between them. The CDR3 spans 16 residues. The genes are TRBV5-1 and TRBJ2-2, with D maybe TRBD2 (5 bases). The source is a boy aged 5-17 years in good health and CMV-seropositive. The sequenced sample was PBMCs. CDR3: CASSRLGRKNTGELFF. The CDR3 bases are TGCGCCAGCAGCCGGCTAGGGAGAAAGAACACCGGGGAGCTGTTTTTT. The variable domain in full, completed from reference TRBV5-1 and TRBJ2-2, reads KAGVTQTPRYLIKTRGQQVTLSCSPISGHRSVSWYQQTPGQGLQFLFEYFSETQRNKGNFPGRFSGRQFSNSRSEMNVSTLELGDSALYLCASSRLGRKNTGELFFGEGSRLTVL.